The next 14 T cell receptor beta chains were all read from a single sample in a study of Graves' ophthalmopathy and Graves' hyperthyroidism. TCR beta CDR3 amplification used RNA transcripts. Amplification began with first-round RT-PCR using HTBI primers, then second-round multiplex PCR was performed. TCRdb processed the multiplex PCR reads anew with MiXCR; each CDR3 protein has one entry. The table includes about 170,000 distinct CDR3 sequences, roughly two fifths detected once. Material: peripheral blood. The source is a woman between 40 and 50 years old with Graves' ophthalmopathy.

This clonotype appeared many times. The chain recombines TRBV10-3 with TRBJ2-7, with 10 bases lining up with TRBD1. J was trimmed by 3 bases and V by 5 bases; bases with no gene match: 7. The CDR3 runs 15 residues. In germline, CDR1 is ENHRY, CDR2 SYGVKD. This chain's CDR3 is CAISPGTGVNYEQYF. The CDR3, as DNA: TGTGCCATCAGTCCGGGGACAGGGGTAAACTACGAGCAGTACTTC.

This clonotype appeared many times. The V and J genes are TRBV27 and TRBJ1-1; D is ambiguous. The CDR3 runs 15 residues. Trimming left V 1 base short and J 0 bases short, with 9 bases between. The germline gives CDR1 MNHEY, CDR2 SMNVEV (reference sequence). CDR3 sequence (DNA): TGTGCCAGCAGTTTATTTGGGGATCTGAACACTGAAGCTTTCTTT. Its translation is CASSLFGDLNTEAFF.

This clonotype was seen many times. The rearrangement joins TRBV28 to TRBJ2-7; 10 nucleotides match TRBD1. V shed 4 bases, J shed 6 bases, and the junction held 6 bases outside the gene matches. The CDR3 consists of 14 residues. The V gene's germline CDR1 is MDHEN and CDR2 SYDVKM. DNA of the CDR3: TGTGCCAGCAGTTCCCCGGGACAGGGGTTCGAGCAGTACTTC. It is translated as CASSSPGQGFEQYF.

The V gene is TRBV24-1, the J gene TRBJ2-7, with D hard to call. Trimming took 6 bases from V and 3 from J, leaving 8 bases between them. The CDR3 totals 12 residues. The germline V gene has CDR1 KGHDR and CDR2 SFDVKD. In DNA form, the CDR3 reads TGTGCCACCAGTCAATCTGGCTACGAGCAGTACTTC. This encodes CATSQSGYEQYF.

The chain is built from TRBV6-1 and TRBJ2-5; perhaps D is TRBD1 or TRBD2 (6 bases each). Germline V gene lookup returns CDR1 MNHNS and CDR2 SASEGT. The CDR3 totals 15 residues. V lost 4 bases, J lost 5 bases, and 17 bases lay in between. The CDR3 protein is CASSGRSRGRETQYF. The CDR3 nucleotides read TGTGCCAGCAGTGGTCGGAGTCGGGGGCGGGAGACCCAGTACTTC.

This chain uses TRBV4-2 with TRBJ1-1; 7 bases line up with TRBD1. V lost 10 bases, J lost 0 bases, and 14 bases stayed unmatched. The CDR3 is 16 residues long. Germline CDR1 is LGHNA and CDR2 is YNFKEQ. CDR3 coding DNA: TGTGCCACCCTCAATCGGGACAGCTCTATGAACACTGAAGCTTTCTTT. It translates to CATLNRDSSMNTEAFF.

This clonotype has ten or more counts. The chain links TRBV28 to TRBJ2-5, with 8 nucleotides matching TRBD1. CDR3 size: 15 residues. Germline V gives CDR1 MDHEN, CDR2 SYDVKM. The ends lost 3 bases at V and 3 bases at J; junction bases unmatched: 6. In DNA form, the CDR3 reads TGTGCCAGCAGTTTGTCGGGACAGGTCGAAGAGACCCAGTACTTC. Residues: CASSLSGQVEETQYF.

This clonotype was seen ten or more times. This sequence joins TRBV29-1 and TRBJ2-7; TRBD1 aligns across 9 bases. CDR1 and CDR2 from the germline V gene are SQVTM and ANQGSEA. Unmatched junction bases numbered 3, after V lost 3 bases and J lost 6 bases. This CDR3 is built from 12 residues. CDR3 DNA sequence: TGCAGCGTTGATAGACAGGGGGGCGAGCAGTACTTC. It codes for CSVDRQGGEQYF.

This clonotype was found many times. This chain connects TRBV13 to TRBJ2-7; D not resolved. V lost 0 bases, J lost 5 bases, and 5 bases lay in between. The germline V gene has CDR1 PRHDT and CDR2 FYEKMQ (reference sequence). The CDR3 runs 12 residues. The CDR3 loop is CASSLGFHEQYF. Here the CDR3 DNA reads TGTGCCAGCAGCTTAGGCTTTCACGAGCAGTACTTC.

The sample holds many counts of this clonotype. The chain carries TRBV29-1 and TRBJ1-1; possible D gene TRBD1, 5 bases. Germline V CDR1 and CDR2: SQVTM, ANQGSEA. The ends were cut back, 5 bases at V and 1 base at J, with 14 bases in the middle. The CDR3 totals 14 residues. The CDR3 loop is CSVIPGAGNTEAFF. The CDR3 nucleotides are TGCAGCGTTATCCCCGGGGCAGGGAACACTGAAGCTTTCTTT.

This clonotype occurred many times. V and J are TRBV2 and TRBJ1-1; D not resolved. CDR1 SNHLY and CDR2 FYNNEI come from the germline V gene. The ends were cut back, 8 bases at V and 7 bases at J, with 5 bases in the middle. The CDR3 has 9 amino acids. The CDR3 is CASGNEAFF. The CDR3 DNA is TGTGCCAGCGGAAATGAAGCTTTCTTT. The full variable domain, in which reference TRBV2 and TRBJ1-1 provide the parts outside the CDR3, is EPEVTQTPSHQVTQMGQEVILRCVPISNHLYFYWYRQILGQKVEFLVSFYNNEISEKSEIFDDQFSVERPDGSNFTLKIRSTKLEDSAMYFCASGNEAFFGQGTRLTVV.

The CDR3, as DNA: TGTGCCAGCAGTTTAGTAGGACAGGTCTACGAGCAGTACTTC. It is translated as CASSLVGQVYEQYF. The V and J genes are TRBV12-3 or TRBV12-4 and TRBJ2-7; TRBD1 matches 7 bases. J was trimmed by 3 bases and V by 1 base; bases with no gene match: 3. This CDR3 region has 14 residues.

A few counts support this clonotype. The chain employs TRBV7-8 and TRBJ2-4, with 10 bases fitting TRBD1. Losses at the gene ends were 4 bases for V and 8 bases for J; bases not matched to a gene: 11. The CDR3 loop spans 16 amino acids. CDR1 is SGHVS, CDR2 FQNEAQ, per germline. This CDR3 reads CASSYVPGQGTDIQYF. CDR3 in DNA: TGTGCCAGCAGCTACGTCCCGGGACAGGGGACTGACATTCAGTACTTC.

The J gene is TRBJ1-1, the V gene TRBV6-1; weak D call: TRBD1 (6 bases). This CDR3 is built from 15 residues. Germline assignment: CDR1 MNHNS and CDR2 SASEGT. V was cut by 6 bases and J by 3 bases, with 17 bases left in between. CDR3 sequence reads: CASSLRRGADTEAFF. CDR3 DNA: TGTGCCAGCAGCCTGAGGCGGGGGGCTGACACTGAAGCTTTCTTT.